These T cell receptor beta chains were read from a single sample in a study of blood T cell repertoires in COVID-19. Measured with immunoSEQ multiplex PCR; TCRdb has only the in-frame clones, and not every one. The sample carries about 320,000 clones, 89% recorded once. Sequencing was performed on PBMCs or T cells enriched from blood (not recorded which). The receptor set was obtained from a man aged 60 to 75 who had recovered from COVID-19. The CDR3 runs from the conserved cysteine through the conserved F or W. D genes are given only for firm matches. Clone size is not always given. Where it is, it says once, few, many or a class for expanded clones.

CDR3 | DNA | size | J | D | length | V
CASSILQGAANTIYF | TGTGCTAGCAGCATCCTACAGGGGGCGGCGAACACCATATATTTT | NA | TRBJ1-3 | TRBD1 | 15 | TRBV7-7
CSVVSDRGATEAFF | TGCAGCGTGGTAAGTGACAGGGGAGCAACTGAAGCTTTCTTT | NA | TRBJ1-1 | TRBD1 | 14 | TRBV29-1
CASSRGQSNYGYTF | TGTGCCAGCAGCCGAGGACAGTCTAACTATGGCTACACCTTC | NA | TRBJ1-2 | NA | 14 | TRBV5-4
CASSFRLAGVGDEQFF | TGTGCCAGCAGCTTTAGGCTAGCGGGAGTCGGGGATGAGCAGTTCTTC | NA | TRBJ2-1 | TRBD2 | 16 | TRBV7-3
CASSPSGASTDTQYF | TGTGCCAGCAGCCCGAGCGGAGCTAGCACAGATACGCAGTATTTT | NA | TRBJ2-3 | NA | 15 | TRBV9
CAFLRIASSYEQYF | TGTGCCTTCCTTCGGATAGCTAGCTCCTACGAGCAGTACTTC | NA | TRBJ2-7 | NA | 14 | TRBV30
CASSQGGTSVPYNEQFF | TGTGCCAGCAGCCAGGGCGGGACTAGCGTCCCCTACAATGAGCAGTTCTTC | NA | TRBJ2-1 | TRBD2 | 17 | TRBV3-1/TRBV3-2
CASSQGGHDNQPQHF | TGTGCCAGCAGCCAAGGGGGGCACGATAATCAGCCCCAGCATTTT | NA | TRBJ1-5 | NA | 15 | TRBV3-1/TRBV3-2
CASSEFGQASYEQYF | TGTGCCAGCAGTGAATTTGGACAGGCCTCCTACGAGCAGTACTTC | NA | TRBJ2-7 | TRBD1 | 15 | TRBV6-1
CASSSGQGAWETQYF | TGTGCCAGCAGTTCGGGACAGGGGGCGTGGGAGACCCAGTACTTC | NA | TRBJ2-5 | TRBD1 | 15 | TRBV27
CASSRWPTDTQYF | TGTGCCAGCAGCCGATGGCCCACAGATACGCAGTATTTT | NA | TRBJ2-3 | NA | 13 | TRBV11-3
CASRNEAWGQDGYTF | TGTGCCAGCAGAAATGAAGCATGGGGACAAGATGGCTACACCTTC | NA | TRBJ1-2 | NA | 15 | TRBV13
CASRFRGGQGSYSNQPQHF | TGTGCCAGTAGATTTAGGGGGGGACAGGGGAGTTATAGCAATCAGCCCCAGCATTTT | NA | TRBJ1-5 | TRBD1 | 19 | TRBV19
CASSKLIRRGRGGFEEKLFF | TGTGCCAGCAGCAAATTAATAAGGAGGGGGAGAGGGGGCTTTGAAGAAAAACTGTTTTTT | NA | TRBJ1-4 | NA | 20 | TRBV21-1
CASSSLRSNQPQHF | TGTGCCAGCAGTTCCCTGAGGTCCAATCAGCCCCAGCATTTT | NA | TRBJ1-5 | NA | 14 | TRBV6-5
CASSWGLAGGAGELFF | TGCGCCAGCAGCTGGGGACTAGCGGGAGGTGCCGGGGAGCTGTTTTTT | NA | TRBJ2-2 | TRBD2 | 16 | TRBV5-1
CASSSTGTGQETQYF | TGTGCCAGCAGCTCAACCGGGACAGGGCAAGAGACCCAGTACTTC | NA | TRBJ2-5 | TRBD1 | 15 | TRBV5-4
CASRANRRGQFF | TGTGCCAGCAGGGCCAATAGGCGGGGGCAGTTCTTC | once | TRBJ2-1 | NA | 12 | TRBV12-3/TRBV12-4
CATSDFLQGAIGEQFF | TGTGCCACCAGTGATTTTTTACAGGGGGCTATCGGTGAGCAGTTCTTC | NA | TRBJ2-1 | TRBD1 | 16 | TRBV24-1
CASSHGTGAAFNQPQHF | TGTGCCAGCAGTCATGGTACAGGGGCCGCATTCAATCAGCCCCAGCATTTT | NA | TRBJ1-5 | TRBD1 | 17 | TRBV5-5
CASSQIGTGVNYGYTF | TGCGCCAGCAGCCAAATTGGTACAGGGGTAAACTATGGCTACACCTTC | NA | TRBJ1-2 | TRBD1 | 16 | TRBV4-1
CASTASGQARNGYTF | TGTGCCAGCACCGCCTCTGGACAGGCCCGCAATGGCTACACCTTC | NA | TRBJ1-2 | TRBD1 | 15 | TRBV6-5
CASSMAGDSGNTIYF | TGTGCCAGCAGCATGGCAGGCGACTCTGGAAACACCATATATTTT | NA | TRBJ1-3 | NA | 15 | TRBV25-1
CASSVGTHRTGGHEQYF | TGTGCCAGCAGCGTAGGGACACATAGGACAGGGGGCCACGAGCAGTACTTC | NA | TRBJ2-7 | TRBD1 | 17 | TRBV9
CSVEQGTNEKLFF | TGCAGCGTGGAACAGGGAACTAATGAAAAACTGTTTTTT | NA | TRBJ1-4 | NA | 13 | TRBV29-1
CASSYSGSSYNEQFF | TGTGCCAGCAGTTATAGCGGGAGTTCCTACAATGAGCAGTTCTTC | NA | TRBJ2-1 | TRBD2 | 15 | TRBV6-5
CASSVRGGTGELFF | TGCGCCAGCAGCGTCCGGGGGGGAACCGGGGAGCTGTTTTTT | NA | TRBJ2-2 | TRBD2 | 14 | TRBV5-1
CASSQFQGNTEAFF | TGCGCCAGCAGCCAGTTCCAGGGGAACACTGAAGCTTTCTTT | few | TRBJ1-1 | NA | 14 | TRBV4-1
CASSYSGGRNEQYF | TGTGCCAGCAGTTACTCGGGGGGAAGAAACGAGCAGTACTTC | NA | TRBJ2-7 | NA | 14 | TRBV6-5
CASSEVQGTGELFF | TGTGCCAGCAGTGAAGTACAGGGTACCGGGGAGCTGTTTTTT | NA | TRBJ2-2 | NA | 14 | TRBV2
CASSLAGQGEQLEFF | TGTGCCAGCAGCTTGGCTGGACAGGGGGAACAGTTGGAGTTCTTC | NA | TRBJ2-1 | TRBD1 | 15 | TRBV5-6
CSVPDRDREKLFF | TGCAGCGTTCCGGACAGGGATCGGGAAAAACTGTTTTTT | NA | TRBJ1-4 | TRBD1 | 13 | TRBV29-1
CASSPGGRGTDTQYF | TGTGCCAGCAGTCCAGGGGGCAGGGGCACAGATACGCAGTATTTT | few | TRBJ2-3 | TRBD1 | 15 | TRBV5-6
CASSPLPESDYNEQFF | TGTGCCAGCTCACCACTTCCGGAGTCGGATTACAATGAGCAGTTCTTC | NA | TRBJ2-1 | NA | 16 | TRBV18
CASSPLGLAGVGTDTQYF | TGTGCCAGCTCACCATTGGGCCTAGCGGGAGTGGGCACAGATACGCAGTATTTT | NA | TRBJ2-3 | TRBD2 | 18 | TRBV18